The clone carrying this T cell receptor (beta chain) was seen a handful of times. The patients, who ranged from 18 to 65 in age, presented with newly diagnosed hyperthyroidism lasting under 2 months. The data stem from a study of T cells in Graves' hyperthyroidism and ophthalmopathy. The V and J ends lost 5 bases and 3 bases, in that order; junction bases with no gene match: 6. CDR1 is SGHTA and CDR2 is FQGNSA in the germline V gene. CDR3 size: 15 residues. Amplification of TCR beta CDR3 regions was performed using RNA transcripts as template. TCR CDR3 regions were first amplified by RT-PCR with HTBI primers. TCRdb itself ran the multiplex PCR reads through MiXCR, one entry per CDR3 protein. This repertoire shows around 340,000 distinct CDR3 sequences, 14% found once; its top ten account for roughly 24%.

This chain joins TRBV7-2 and TRBJ2-7; 11 bases match TRBD2. The source of this sequence is a woman in her thirties with Graves' hyperthyroidism. Sequencing was done on a sample of blood. CDR3 DNA: TGTGCCAGCAGCCAGGGACTAGCGGAGTTCTACGAGCAGTACTTC. Translated, it gives CASSQGLAEFYEQYF.